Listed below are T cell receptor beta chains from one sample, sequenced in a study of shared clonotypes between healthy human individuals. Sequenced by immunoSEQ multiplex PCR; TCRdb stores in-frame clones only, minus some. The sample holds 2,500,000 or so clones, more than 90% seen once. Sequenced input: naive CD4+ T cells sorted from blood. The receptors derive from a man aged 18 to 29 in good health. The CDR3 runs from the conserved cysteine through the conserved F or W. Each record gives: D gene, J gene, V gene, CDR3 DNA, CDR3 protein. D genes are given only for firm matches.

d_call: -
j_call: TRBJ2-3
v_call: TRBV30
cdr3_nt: TGTGCCTGGAAATACAGGACGACAGATACGCAGTATTTT
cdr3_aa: CAWKYRTTDTQYF

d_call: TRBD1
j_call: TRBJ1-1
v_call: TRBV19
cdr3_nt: TGTGCCAGTAGATCCCCTGGACAGGCGGGGAACACTGAAGCTTTCTTT
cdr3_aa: CASRSPGQAGNTEAFF

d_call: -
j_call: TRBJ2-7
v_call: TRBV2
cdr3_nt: TGTGCCAGCAGGACAGGAATCTACGAGCAGTACTTC
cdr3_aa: CASRTGIYEQYF

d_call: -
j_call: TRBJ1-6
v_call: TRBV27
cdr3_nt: TGTGCCAGCAGTCCACAACAGGGTTATAATTCACCCCTCCACTTT
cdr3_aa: CASSPQQGYNSPLHF

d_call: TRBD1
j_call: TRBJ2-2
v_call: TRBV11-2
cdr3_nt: TGTGCCAGCAGCGTTCTGTTGGCGGGACAGGGAAGCACCGGGGAGCTGTTTTTT
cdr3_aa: CASSVLLAGQGSTGELFF

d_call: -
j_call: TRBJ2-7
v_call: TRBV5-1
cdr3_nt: TGCGCCAGCAGCTTGGAGGGCCCCTACGAGCAGTACTTC
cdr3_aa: CASSLEGPYEQYF

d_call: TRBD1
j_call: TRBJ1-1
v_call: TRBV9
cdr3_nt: TGTGCCAGCAGCGTATCCATCTCGGCAGGGGGCGGGGCTGAAGCTTTCTTT
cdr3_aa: CASSVSISAGGGAEAFF

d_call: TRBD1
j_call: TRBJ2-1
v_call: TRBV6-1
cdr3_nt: TGTGCCAGCAGTCCGACAGGGGTAGAGCAGTTCTTC
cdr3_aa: CASSPTGVEQFF

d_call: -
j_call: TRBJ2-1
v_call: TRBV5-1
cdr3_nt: TGCGCCAGCAGCGCCCGGAGTGAGCAGTTCTTC
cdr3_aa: CASSARSEQFF

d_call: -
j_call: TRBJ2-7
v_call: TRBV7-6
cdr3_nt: TGTGCCAGCAGCTTATTCTCCCAAAGCTCCTACGAGCAGTACTTC
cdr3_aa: CASSLFSQSSYEQYF

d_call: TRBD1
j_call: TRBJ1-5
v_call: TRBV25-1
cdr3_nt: TGTGCCAGCAGTCGGACACAGGGGCCCCACATCAATCAGCCCCAGCATTTT
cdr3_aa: CASSRTQGPHINQPQHF

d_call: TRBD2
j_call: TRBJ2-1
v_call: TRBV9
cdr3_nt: TGTGCCAGCAGCCCGGTAGCGGGAAGCTCCTACAATGAGCAGTTCTTC
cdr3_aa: CASSPVAGSSYNEQFF

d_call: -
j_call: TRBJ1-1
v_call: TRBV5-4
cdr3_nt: TGTGCCAGCAGCTTGGTTTCCGGGCCTCAAGCTTTCTTT
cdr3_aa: CASSLVSGPQAFF

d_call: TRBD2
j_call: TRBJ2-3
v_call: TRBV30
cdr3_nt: TGTGCCTGGAGTTATCTAGCGGGAGGAACAGATACGCAGTATTTT
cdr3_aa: CAWSYLAGGTDTQYF

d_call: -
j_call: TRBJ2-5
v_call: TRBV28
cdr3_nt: TGTGCCAGCAGTTTATCCAGGGCCCAAGAGACCCAGTACTTC
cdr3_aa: CASSLSRAQETQYF

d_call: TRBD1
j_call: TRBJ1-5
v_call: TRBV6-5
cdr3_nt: TGTGCCAGCAAGATAGGGGGCTCGGGCAATCAGCCCCAGCATTTT
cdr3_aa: CASKIGGSGNQPQHF

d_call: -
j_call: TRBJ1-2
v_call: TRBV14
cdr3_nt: TGTGCCAGCAGCCAAGCAACAACAGCTAACTATGGCTACACCTTC
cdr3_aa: CASSQATTANYGYTF